Listed here is a single T cell receptor (beta chain). Clones were read by immunoSEQ multiplex PCR, and TCRdb kept only the in-frame ones, dropping some. The table has about 190,000 clones, approximately 91% seen once. This specimen belongs to a study of blood T cell repertoires in COVID-19. The wider study: Nucleic acid was either cDNA or gDNA, and it came from T cells, B-cell-depleted T cells, or PBMCs.

The clonotype was recovered from a young man with acute or convalescent COVID-19. Sequenced sample: peripheral blood.

Here the CDR3 reads CASIKGQGAPGNTIYF. In nucleotides, the CDR3 is TGTGCCAGCATCAAGGGACAGGGGGCGCCTGGAAACACCATATATTTT. The gene calls are TRBV6-6 and TRBJ1-3; TRBD1 matches 12 bases. This CDR3 is 16 amino acids long. V gave up 7 bases and J gave up 2 bases; unmatched junction bases: 6. The germline CDR1 and CDR2 sequences are MNHNY and SVGAGI (reference sequence).